This T cell receptor (beta chain) was captured by sequencing in a study of shared clonotypes between healthy human individuals. Deep-level settings were used for running the assay. Some clones are missing from TCRdb's copy, which holds only in-frame ones; the method was immunoSEQ multiplex PCR. This sample has some 480,000 clones, with about 80% found just once. Concerning this clone: Its antigen is not identified.

Study findings and constraints: Clonotype sharing among the donors was expected to vary with sequencing depth.

HIV-negative, healthy adults without recent acute infections or vaccinations were the donors. Trimming cost V 5 bases and J 7 bases, with 12 bases left between them. This CDR3 has 13 amino acids. Germline V gene sequence: CDR1 SGHTA, CDR2 FQGNSA. The source is a woman aged 40 to 55 in good health. Some clones in this sample may be carry-over from other donors' samples. Source material: PBMCs. The chain uses TRBV7-2 and TRBJ2-4, with D perhaps matching TRBD1 (6 bases). The CDR3 coding sequence is TGTGCCAGCAGCCGATATAGGGGGAACATTCAGTACTTC. Its protein product is CASSRYRGNIQYF.